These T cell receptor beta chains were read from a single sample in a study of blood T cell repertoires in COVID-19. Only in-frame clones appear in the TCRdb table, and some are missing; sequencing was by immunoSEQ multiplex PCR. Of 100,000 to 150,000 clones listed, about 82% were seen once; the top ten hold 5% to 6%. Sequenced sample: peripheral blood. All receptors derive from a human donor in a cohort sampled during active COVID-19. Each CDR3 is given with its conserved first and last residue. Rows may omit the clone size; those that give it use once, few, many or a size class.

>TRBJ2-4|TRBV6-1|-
CASSEPGTGGKNIQYF
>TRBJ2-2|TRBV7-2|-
CASRLGGEGTGELFF
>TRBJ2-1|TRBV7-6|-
CASAPKASSYNEQFF
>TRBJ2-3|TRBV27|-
CASSFWTSGQTDTQYF
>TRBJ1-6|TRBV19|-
CASSISPGTGSPLHF
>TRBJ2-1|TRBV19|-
CASSTGFGLNNEQFF
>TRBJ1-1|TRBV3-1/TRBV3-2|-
CASSQGTWGNTEAFF
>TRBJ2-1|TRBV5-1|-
CASSLAGTSLYNEQFF
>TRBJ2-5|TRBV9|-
CASSVDQGVQETQYF
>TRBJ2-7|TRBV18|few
CASSLGRGVDEQYF
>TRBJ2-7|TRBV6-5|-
CASRTGQGSYEQYF
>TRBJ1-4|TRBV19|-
CASSISGASEKLFF
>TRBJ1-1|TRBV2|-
CANGQDMNTEAFF
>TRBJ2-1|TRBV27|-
CASSSGGEYNEQFF
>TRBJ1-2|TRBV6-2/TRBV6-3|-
CASSYSPSTAVQGNYGYTF
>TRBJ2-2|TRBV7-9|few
CASSSETGISGELFF
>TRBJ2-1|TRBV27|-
CASSSPITLLAGPLKGRNEQFF
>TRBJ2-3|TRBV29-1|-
CSVEGVLAGGTDTQYF
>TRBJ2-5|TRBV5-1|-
CASSFSRQDQETQYF
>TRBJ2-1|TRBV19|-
CASSVNRGPYNEQFF
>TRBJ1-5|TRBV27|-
CASSLSSRGNQPQHF
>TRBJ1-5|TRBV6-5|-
CASNSLTGTQPQHF
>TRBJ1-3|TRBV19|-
CASSSDTIYF
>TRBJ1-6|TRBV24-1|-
CATRDRANSPLHF
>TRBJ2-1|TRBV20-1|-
CSASWTSEQFF
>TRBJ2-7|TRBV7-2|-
CASSRGPTSPEQYF
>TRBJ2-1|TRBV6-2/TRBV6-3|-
CASSSRSDEQFF
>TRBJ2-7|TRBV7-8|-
CASSSTVAYEQYF
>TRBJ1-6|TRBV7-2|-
CASSRRTGESSYNSPLHF
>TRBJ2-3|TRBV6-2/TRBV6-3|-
CASSLLAGVGTDTQYF
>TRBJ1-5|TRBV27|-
CASSTYRGPNQPQHF
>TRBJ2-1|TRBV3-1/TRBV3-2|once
CASSQEGLAGGNEQFF
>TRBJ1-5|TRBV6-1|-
CASSELDRGHSQPQHF
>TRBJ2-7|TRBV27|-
CASSFSRGYNYEQYF
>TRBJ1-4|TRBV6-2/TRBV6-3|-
CASSYDGLSTEKLFF
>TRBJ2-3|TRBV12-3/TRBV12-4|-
CASSLGHGTQYF
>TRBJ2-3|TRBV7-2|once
CASSSPGLNTDTQYF
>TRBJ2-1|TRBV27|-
CASSLWLAVHNEQFF
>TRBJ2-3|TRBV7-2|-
CASSAQDRGTDTQYF
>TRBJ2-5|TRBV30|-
CAWSSDFQETQYF
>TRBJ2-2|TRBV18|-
CASSRDRANTGELFF